These 21 T cell receptor beta chains share one sample of origin, sequenced in a study of graft-versus-host responses after intestinal transplantation. Their antigens remain unidentified. Profiled with immunoSEQ multiplex PCR; TCRdb holds only in-frame clones, not every one. This sample carries 110,000 to 150,000 clones, about nine tenths of them seen once, and the ten largest clones take approximately 0.2%. Sequenced material: unstimulated CD4+ T cells sorted from spleen or lymph node cells, taken before intestinal transplant. Receptors were obtained from a human donor who received an intestinal transplant.

The chain carries TRBV28 and TRBJ2-7, with D unresolved. The CDR3 runs to 12 residues. Germline values: CDR1 MDHEN, CDR2 SYDVKM. V lost 1 base to trimming and J lost 7 bases, with 8 bases between them. CDR3 nucleotides: TGTGCCAGCAGTTTATCGAGTTTTGAGCAGTACTTC. It translates to CASSLSSFEQYF.

V usage is TRBV7-9 and J usage is TRBJ2-3, with D maybe TRBD2 (5 bases). The CDR3 is 14 amino acids. V lost 5 bases to trimming and J lost 0 bases, with 9 bases between them. The germline V gene encodes CDR1 SEHNR and CDR2 FQNEAQ (reference sequence). The CDR3 DNA reads TGTGCCAGCAGCCTACGCGGGAGCACAGATACGCAGTATTTT. Encoded protein: CASSLRGSTDTQYF. The full variable domain, in which reference TRBV7-9 and TRBJ2-3 provide the parts outside the CDR3, is DTGVSQNPRHKITKRGQNVTFRCDPISEHNRLYWYRQTLGQGPEFLTYFQNEAQLEKSRLLSDRFSAERPKGSFSTLEIQRTEQGDSAMYLCASSLRGSTDTQYFGPGTRLTVL.

V usage is TRBV7-2 and J usage is TRBJ2-3; 7 nucleotides agree with TRBD1. The germline V gene encodes CDR1 SGHTA and CDR2 FQGNSA. The J segment lost 7 bases and the V segment lost 1 base, leaving 5 bases of the junction unmatched. The CDR3 runs 14 residues. CDR3 in amino acids: CASSLGWTGNTQYF. DNA of the CDR3: TGTGCCAGCAGCTTAGGCTGGACAGGAAATACGCAGTATTTT.

This CDR3 is CSVEATSGRSDTQYF. Here the CDR3 DNA reads TGCAGCGTTGAAGCCACTAGCGGGAGGTCAGATACGCAGTATTTT. V gene TRBV29-1 combines with J gene TRBJ2-3; TRBD2 matches 12 bases. CDR1 and CDR2 (germline): SQVTM, ANQGSEA. J gave up 4 bases and V 1 base, and 3 bases lay outside the gene matches. The CDR3 consists of 15 residues.

The chain links TRBV6-1 to TRBJ2-7; no clear D gene. Trimming removed 5 bases at V and 7 bases at J, with 9 bases between. The germline CDR1 and CDR2 sequences are MNHNS and SASEGT. The CDR3 is 11 residues long. The CDR3 nucleotides are TGTGCCAGCAGTCGAAACGGGGAGCAGTACTTC. Amino acid sequence: CASSRNGEQYF.

CDR3 sequence: CASSIDRSKNIQYF. In DNA, the CDR3 is TGTGCCAGTAGTATAGACAGGTCCAAAAACATTCAGTACTTC. This chain links TRBV19 with TRBJ2-4; D is unclear. CDR1 is LNHDA and CDR2 is SQIVND in the germline V gene (reference sequence). V dropped 0 bases and J dropped 2 bases, with 5 bases sitting between them. The CDR3 extends over 14 amino acids.

This sequence joins TRBV30 and TRBJ1-2; D is ambiguous. The length of the CDR3 is 15 residues. The V and J ends lost 1 base and 0 bases respectively, with 12 bases between them. The germline V gene encodes CDR1 GTSNPN and CDR2 SVGIG (reference sequence). As DNA, the CDR3 is TGTGCCTGGAGTGGGGTGTCAGAGACTAACTATGGCTACACCTTC. Translation gives CAWSGVSETNYGYTF.

V and J are TRBV7-9 and TRBJ2-7; tentative D call: TRBD1 (6 bases). There are 12 residues in the CDR3. Deletions cut 5 bases from V and 5 bases from J, with 10 bases between. Looked up from germline, CDR1 is SEHNR and CDR2 is FQNEAQ (reference sequence). Here the CDR3 DNA reads TGTGCCAGCAGCCCTACAGGGAACGAGCAGTACTTC. Translation: CASSPTGNEQYF.

CDR3 nucleotides: TGTGCCAGTAGTCTAAGGACAGGGGGCACGGATGAAAAACTGTTTTTT. It yields the protein CASSLRTGGTDEKLFF. This chain joins TRBV19 and TRBJ1-4; 11 nucleotides match TRBD1. V shed 5 bases, J shed 6 bases, and the junction held 8 bases outside the gene matches. The CDR3 contains 16 residues. In germline, CDR1 is LNHDA, CDR2 SQIVND (reference sequence). The full variable domain, rest sourced from reference TRBV19 and TRBJ1-4, is DGGITQSPKYLFRKEGQNVTLSCEQNLNHDAMYWYRQDPGQGLRLIYYSQIVNDFQKGDIAEGYSVSREKKESFPLTVTSAQKNPTAFYLCASSLRTGGTDEKLFFGSGTQLSVL.

V usage is TRBV7-2 and J usage is TRBJ1-2, with D perhaps matching TRBD1 (5 bases). V shed 4 bases and J shed 5 bases, with 20 bases lying between them. This CDR3 is built from 16 residues. CDR1 is SGHTA and CDR2 is FQGNSA in the germline V gene. CDR3 sequence reads: CASSSGNGAGIYGYTF. CDR3 coding DNA: TGTGCCAGCAGCTCCGGGAACGGGGCTGGGATATATGGCTACACCTTC.

V is TRBV19 and J is TRBJ2-7, with 7 positions matching TRBD1. V dropped 5 bases and J dropped 2; count of bases not matched to a gene: 6. The CDR3 runs to 14 residues. Germline V gene sequence: CDR1 LNHDA, CDR2 SQIVND (reference sequence). The CDR3 loop is CASSLGQATYEQYF. CDR3 nucleotide sequence: TGTGCCAGTAGTCTTGGACAGGCGACCTACGAGCAGTACTTC.

V and J are TRBV19 and TRBJ2-2; TRBD2 aligns across 11 bases. The CDR3 is made up of 17 amino acids. The ends lost 2 bases at V and 2 bases at J; junction bases unmatched: 4. In germline, CDR1 is LNHDA, CDR2 SQIVND (reference sequence). CDR3 coding DNA: TGTGCCAGTAGTATACCGGGACTAGCGGCCAACACCGGGGAGCTGTTTTTT. This encodes CASSIPGLAANTGELFF.

The chain combines TRBV9 with TRBJ2-7; 10 bases align to TRBD1. The V gene end was trimmed by 0 bases and the J gene end by 3 bases; junction bases not matched to a gene: 3. Germline V lookup: CDR1 SGDLS, CDR2 YYNGEE. CDR3 length: 15 residues. The CDR3 DNA follows: TGTGCCAGCAGCGTAGCGACAGGGGGCCGCTACGAGCAGTACTTC. Amino acids: CASSVATGGRYEQYF.

This clone was detected once. This chain uses TRBV19 with TRBJ1-2; D is uncertain. This CDR3 has 12 residues. V was trimmed by 4 bases and J by 4 bases, leaving 7 bases between them. Per germline, CDR1 LNHDA and CDR2 SQIVND (reference sequence). The CDR3 is CASSSAGYGYTF. As DNA, the CDR3 is TGTGCCAGTAGTAGTGCGGGCTATGGCTACACCTTC.

The chain joins TRBV19 to TRBJ1-1; unclear D gene. The V end was cut by 3 bases, the J end by 2 bases, with 7 bases between. The CDR3 is 13 amino acids. Per the germline V gene, CDR1 is LNHDA and CDR2 is SQIVND (reference sequence). In nucleotides, the CDR3 is TGTGCCAGTAGTATCAGGCATAACACTGAAGCTTTCTTT. It specifies CASSIRHNTEAFF.

The J gene is TRBJ1-5, the V gene TRBV2; no definite D call. The germline gives CDR1 SNHLY, CDR2 FYNNEI. The CDR3 totals 17 residues. The V gene lost 0 bases and the J gene lost 2 bases, with 14 bases spanning the gap. For the CDR3, the DNA is TGTGCCAGCAGTGAAGCTCGTCGGCCCTGGGGCAATCAGCCCCAGCATTTT. Amino acid sequence: CASSEARRPWGNQPQHF.

V is TRBV29-1 and J is TRBJ2-7; D is perhaps TRBD2 (5 bases). From germline, CDR1 is SQVTM and CDR2 ANQGSEA. The CDR3 has 13 residues. Trimming removed 4 bases at V and 3 bases at J, with 13 bases between. This CDR3 is CSVAQLDVYEQYF. In DNA form, the CDR3 reads TGCAGCGTTGCCCAACTAGATGTCTACGAGCAGTACTTC.

This chain connects TRBV25-1 to TRBJ1-6; 7 bases map to TRBD1. CDR3 length: 15 amino acids. Unmatched junction bases numbered 1, after V lost 2 bases and J lost 3 bases. Germline V lookup: CDR1 MGHDK, CDR2 SYGVNS. The CDR3, as DNA: TGTGCCAGCAGTGAACCAGGGGGCTATAATTCACCCCTCCACTTT. Protein: CASSEPGGYNSPLHF.

This clone was recorded once. Other nucleotide sequences in the sample specify the same CDR3. This rearrangement joins TRBV19 to TRBJ2-5; possibly TRBD2 for D (6 bases). The CDR3 spans 13 residues. V was shortened by 1 base and J by 3 bases, with 6 bases between the two germline ends. CDR1 and CDR2 from the germline V gene are LNHDA and SQIVND (reference sequence). This chain's CDR3 is CASSIAGEETQYF. The CDR3 DNA reads TGTGCCAGTAGTATAGCGGGAGAAGAGACCCAGTACTTC.

The CDR3: CASSQERQGGARQYEQYF. CDR3 DNA sequence: TGCGCCAGCAGCCAAGAGCGACAAGGGGGCGCCCGCCAGTACGAGCAGTACTTC. The chain combines TRBV4-3 with TRBJ2-7, with TRBD1 matching 7 bases. The CDR3 has 18 amino acids. V trimming: 0 bases; J trimming: 4 bases; junction bases outside the gene matches: 15. CDR1 is LGHNA and CDR2 is YSLEER in the germline V gene.

The V call is TRBV9, the J call TRBJ1-4, with TRBD1 matching over 7 bases. V gave up 3 bases and J gave up 8 bases; unmatched junction bases: 10. The CDR3 runs to 15 residues. Germline lookup yields CDR1 SGDLS and CDR2 YYNGEE. The CDR3 nucleotides read TGTGCCAGCAGCGCACCCGACAGGGTAGGCGAAAAACTGTTTTTT. Residues: CASSAPDRVGEKLFF.